This T cell receptor (beta chain) was found in a study of blood T cell repertoires in COVID-19. Study-wide background: Specimens from acute and convalescent COVID-19 originated in the United States, Italy and Spain.

As handled by the study authors: Estimation of nucleated cell counts was performed using reference gene primer amplification. Data came from immunoSEQ multiplex PCR; TCRdb stores just in-frame clones and leaves some out. V and J calls plus clone size are reproduced from that table; the DNA served to infer D and trimming. Of about 240,000 clones in the sample, 86% were seen once. This receptor was identified in a man older than 75 with acute or convalescent COVID-19. The sample taken for sequencing was peripheral blood.

The CDR3 DNA reads as TGTGCCAGCAGCTTAAGGTCGGGAGGGACTGAAGCTTTCTTT. The encoded protein is CASSLRSGGTEAFF. The V and J genes are TRBV13 and TRBJ1-1; D is unresolved. Germline CDR1 and CDR2: PRHDT and FYEKMQ (reference sequence). The CDR3 is 14 amino acids. V gave up 2 bases and J gave up 5 bases, with 12 bases separating them.